This T cell receptor (beta chain) was captured by sequencing in a study of blood T cell repertoires in COVID-19 (TCRdb year 2020). General notes on the study: Samples from collaborators originated in the United States, Italy and Spain and spanned both the acute and convalescent phases of COVID-19. Nearly every sample came with metadata listing a de-identified subject ID, COVID-19 status, age in years and sex. Where available, HLA class I and class II types were obtained from metadata supplied by the sample provider rather than from assay-based typing. Deeply sampled blood TCRbeta repertoires from subjects exposed to, actively infected with, or recovered from COVID-19 were included in the dataset. The material from the prospective study consisted of cDNA or gDNA derived from T cells, B-cell-depleted T cells, or PBMCs. Samples were obtained from the ongoing ImmuneRACE study (first 160 participants) and from over 1,000 subjects provided by 6 global collaborators. The repertoires were made available in a free public database intended to serve as a resource for research on the immune response to SARS-CoV-2.

This clone was counted a single time. No cognate antigen has been identified for it. No base quality information exists; no much larger clone differs at one position. One collaborating source in Seattle enrolled patients while the patients were actively infected and followed the patients over time throughout the course of disease. Each collaborating institution followed its own protocols to collect whole blood in K2EDTA tubes. For TCRbeta analysis, collaborators shipped samples in one of three forms: frozen whole blood, isolated PBMCs, or DNA extracted from either of those sample types. V is pruned by 1 base and J by 6 bases, leaving 6 bases of the junction without a gene match. CDR1 and CDR2 are drawn from the germline V gene: SGHTA, FQGNSA. Including the terminal cysteine and phenylalanine, the CDR3 comprises 16 residues. Kept here is only the CDR3 DNA, which spans 48 bases and is read in frame from base 1.

The immunoSEQ Assay, a bias-controlled multiplex PCR, was used to amplify TCRbeta CDR3 regions from genomic DNA. On the authors' methods: The number of nucleated cells in each sample was estimated by amplification of reference gene primers within the assay. Sequence reads were collapsed and filtered to measure the absolute abundance of every unique TCRbeta CDR3 rearrangement. For each sample, productive Simpson clonality was calculated as the square root of Simpson's diversity index across productive rearrangements. TCRdb took this table from immuneACCESS and kept in-frame rearrangements with V and J called. Such tables lack part of the clones; where checked against another copy, unresolved V genes explain under half of the gap, and the rest is unexplained. For V, J and clone size, that table is used; D and trimming come from the DNA. The sample table records 250,000 to 350,000 clones; roughly 90% of these occur just once. Jointly, the top ten make up 2.9% of the sample.

Study-wide conclusions, independent of this receptor: How much clinical and demographic metadata was included differed by source and by participant, and the metadata was provided uncurated.

The chain joins TRBV7-2 to TRBJ2-1, with 10 central nucleotides matching TRBD2. This TCR was sampled from a woman aged 25-40 years with COVID-19, enrolled during active disease. Input material: peripheral blood. CDR3 sequence: CASSLGLIAGGNEQFF. The DNA sequence reads TGTGCCAGCAGCTTAGGATTGATAGCGGGGGGCAATGAGCAGTTCTTC.